This T cell receptor beta chain is from a study of blood T cell repertoires in COVID-19. Sequenced by immunoSEQ multiplex PCR; TCRdb stores in-frame clones only, minus some. The sample lists approximately 200,000 clones; more than 80% were seen once. Participant age was about 18 to 100 years, and participants resided in 20 to 30 US areas. Cohort allocation depended upon clinical history that participants reported. The clonotype originates from a young man who had recovered from COVID-19. Sequencing was done on a sample of PBMCs or T cells enriched from blood (not recorded which).

The CDR3 nucleotides read TGCGCCAGCCGAAAGGACAGGGGGTACGAGCAGTACTTC. Amino acids: CASRKDRGYEQYF. This chain connects TRBV10-1 to TRBJ2-7, with 10 bases identical to TRBD1. This CDR3 has 13 amino acids. With V trimmed by 8 bases and J by 4 bases, 5 bases remained unmatched. Germline values: CDR1 WNHNN, CDR2 SYGVQD (reference sequence).